Listed below are T cell receptor beta chains from one sample, sequenced in a study of T cells in Graves' hyperthyroidism and ophthalmopathy. TCRdb re-called the multiplex PCR reads through MiXCR, storing one row per CDR3 protein. Here the sample spans about 620,000 distinct CDR3 sequences, around 16% being singletons. Sequenced sample: blood. These receptors came from a woman aged 25 to 39 with Graves' hyperthyroidism. The CDR3 runs from the conserved cysteine through the conserved F or W. The order of the fields is D gene, V gene, CDR3 length, clone size, J gene, CDR3 DNA, CDR3 protein. D genes are given only for firm matches. Expanded clones get a size class; other rows say once, few or many, or leave the size out.

d_gene: -
v_gene: TRBV11-3
len: 13
abundance: -
j_gene: TRBJ2-7
CDR3nt: TGTGCCAGCAGCTTAGGAGGTTCCCACGGGCAGTACTTC
CDR3aa: CASSLGGSHGQYF

d_gene: -
v_gene: TRBV10-3
len: 14
abundance: few
j_gene: TRBJ1-1
CDR3nt: TGTGCCATCAGCTCGGGACACCCGAACACTGAAGCTTTCTTT
CDR3aa: CAISSGHPNTEAFF

d_gene: TRBD1
v_gene: TRBV12-3/TRBV12-4
len: 16
abundance: -
j_gene: TRBJ1-6
CDR3nt: TGTGCCAGCAGTTTATATGAAGGGACAGCTAGTATGGCCCTCCACTTT
CDR3aa: CASSLYEGTASMALHF

d_gene: -
v_gene: TRBV7-3
len: 15
abundance: few
j_gene: TRBJ2-3
CDR3nt: TGTGCCAGCAGCTTATCGGGTGGATTCGCAGATACGCAGTATTTT
CDR3aa: CASSLSGGFADTQYF

d_gene: TRBD1
v_gene: TRBV27
len: 18
abundance: many
j_gene: TRBJ2-1
CDR3nt: TGTGCCAGCAGTCCACGACCCCACCGAGGGGGCGGCAACAATGAGCAGTTCTTC
CDR3aa: CASSPRPHRGGGNNEQFF

d_gene: -
v_gene: TRBV12-3/TRBV12-4
len: 15
abundance: many
j_gene: TRBJ2-6
CDR3nt: TGTGCCAGCAGACGTAGGGGCTCTGGGGCCAACGTCCTGACTTTC
CDR3aa: CASRRRGSGANVLTF

d_gene: -
v_gene: TRBV29-1
len: 12
abundance: few
j_gene: TRBJ1-5
CDR3nt: TGCAGCGTTGGTCAGAGCAATCAGCCCCAGCATTTT
CDR3aa: CSVGQSNQPQHF

d_gene: -
v_gene: TRBV29-1
len: 14
abundance: -
j_gene: TRBJ1-1
CDR3nt: TGCAGCGTTGAAGATAGCCAGGGCCGGACTGAAGCTTTCTTT
CDR3aa: CSVEDSQGRTEAFF

d_gene: -
v_gene: TRBV10-3
len: 17
abundance: many
j_gene: TRBJ2-7
CDR3nt: TGTGCCATCAGTGACGTTGGGACAAAGAAATCCTCCTACGAGCAGTACTTC
CDR3aa: CAISDVGTKKSSYEQYF

d_gene: -
v_gene: TRBV2
len: 13
abundance: many
j_gene: TRBJ1-2
CDR3nt: TGTGCCAGCAGTGGTGGGCGCGGTTATGGCTACACCTTC
CDR3aa: CASSGGRGYGYTF

d_gene: -
v_gene: TRBV7-9
len: 12
abundance: many
j_gene: TRBJ2-1
CDR3nt: TGTGCCAGCAGCTTAGGGGACCCTAAGGGGTTCTTC
CDR3aa: CASSLGDPKGFF

d_gene: TRBD2
v_gene: TRBV4-1
len: 15
abundance: many
j_gene: TRBJ2-7
CDR3nt: TGCGCCAGCAGCCAAGAGGGGGGGAACTCCTACGAGCAGTACTTC
CDR3aa: CASSQEGGNSYEQYF

d_gene: -
v_gene: TRBV5-4
len: 12
abundance: few
j_gene: TRBJ2-1
CDR3nt: TGTGCCAGCAGCTTGCCTGACAGTGAGCAGTTCTTC
CDR3aa: CASSLPDSEQFF

d_gene: -
v_gene: TRBV20-1
len: 13
abundance: few
j_gene: TRBJ1-2
CDR3nt: TGCAGTGCTAGGGTCGGACAGAACTATGGCTACACCTTC
CDR3aa: CSARVGQNYGYTF

d_gene: TRBD2
v_gene: TRBV4-2
len: 17
abundance: -
j_gene: TRBJ2-5
CDR3nt: TGTGCCAGCAGCCAAGAAGGGACGGCGGGAGTCGGGGAGACCCAGTACTTC
CDR3aa: CASSQEGTAGVGETQYF

d_gene: -
v_gene: TRBV10-3
len: 16
abundance: few
j_gene: TRBJ1-1
CDR3nt: TGTGCCATCAGTGAGTCACAGGGTGTGGGGAACACTGAAGCTTTCTTT
CDR3aa: CAISESQGVGNTEAFF

d_gene: TRBD2
v_gene: TRBV11-2
len: 17
abundance: many
j_gene: TRBJ2-1
CDR3nt: TGTGCCAGCGGCGGGAATGGGAGGGTATTATCCTACAATGAGCAGTTCTTC
CDR3aa: CASGGNGRVLSYNEQFF

d_gene: TRBD1
v_gene: TRBV28
len: 14
abundance: many
j_gene: TRBJ1-1
CDR3nt: TGTGCCAGCAGACCTCCCGGGACAGCCACTGAAGCTTTCTTT
CDR3aa: CASRPPGTATEAFF

d_gene: -
v_gene: TRBV2
len: 16
abundance: many
j_gene: TRBJ1-6
CDR3nt: TGTGCCAGCAGTAATTATCCGGGGCTAGTCGGTTCACCCCTCCACTTT
CDR3aa: CASSNYPGLVGSPLHF

d_gene: TRBD2
v_gene: TRBV9
len: 15
abundance: -
j_gene: TRBJ2-1
CDR3nt: TGTGCCAGCAGCGTAGAGGCGGGAGAGATGAATGAGCAGTTCTTC
CDR3aa: CASSVEAGEMNEQFF

d_gene: -
v_gene: TRBV11-2
len: 12
abundance: many
j_gene: TRBJ2-5
CDR3nt: TGTGCCAGCAGCCTCGAGACTGCCACCCAGTACTTC
CDR3aa: CASSLETATQYF

d_gene: TRBD2
v_gene: TRBV28
len: 15
abundance: many
j_gene: TRBJ2-3
CDR3nt: TGTGCCAGCAGTACGGGGTTTAGGACTAGCGGGACCCAGTATTTT
CDR3aa: CASSTGFRTSGTQYF